This T cell receptor beta chain was identified in a study of graft-versus-host responses after intestinal transplantation. Study-level findings and limits: The presence of high graft-versus-host to host-versus-graft clonal ratios in allografts characterized patients with graft-donor T cell macrochimerism.

After removal of 4 bases from V and 3 bases from J, the junction contained 4 bases not matched to a gene. CDR3 length: 14 amino acids. Germline CDR1 and CDR2: KGHSH and LQKENI. Only in-frame clones appear in the TCRdb table, and some are missing; sequencing was by immunoSEQ multiplex PCR. The sample yields 80,000 to 100,000 clones, 90% seen once. Details on this clone: Its antigen is not identified.

The receptor was isolated from a human donor who received an intestinal transplant. Material: unstimulated CD4+ T cells sorted from spleen or lymph node cells, obtained before intestinal transplant. The J gene is TRBJ1-2, the V gene TRBV18; TRBD1 aligns across 8 bases. The CDR3 loop is CASSRTTGDYGYTF. CDR3 nucleotides: TGTGCCAGCTCACGAACGACAGGGGACTATGGCTACACCTTC.